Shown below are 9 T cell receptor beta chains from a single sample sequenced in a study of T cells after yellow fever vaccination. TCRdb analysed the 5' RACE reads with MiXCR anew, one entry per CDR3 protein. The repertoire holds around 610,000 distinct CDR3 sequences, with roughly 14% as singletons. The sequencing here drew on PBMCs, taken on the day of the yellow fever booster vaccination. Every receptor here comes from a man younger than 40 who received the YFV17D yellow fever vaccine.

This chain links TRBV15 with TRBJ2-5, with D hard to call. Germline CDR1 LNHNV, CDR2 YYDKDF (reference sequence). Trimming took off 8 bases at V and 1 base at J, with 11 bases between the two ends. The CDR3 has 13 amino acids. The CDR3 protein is CATRLGSQETQYF. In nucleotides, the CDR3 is TGTGCCACCCGGCTTGGGTCCCAAGAGACCCAGTACTTC.

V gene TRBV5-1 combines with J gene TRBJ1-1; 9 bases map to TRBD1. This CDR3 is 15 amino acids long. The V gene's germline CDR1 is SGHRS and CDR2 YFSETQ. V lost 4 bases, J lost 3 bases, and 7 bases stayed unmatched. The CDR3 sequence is CASSKQGAAYTEAFF. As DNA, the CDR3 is TGCGCCAGCAGCAAACAGGGGGCAGCGTACACTGAAGCTTTCTTT.

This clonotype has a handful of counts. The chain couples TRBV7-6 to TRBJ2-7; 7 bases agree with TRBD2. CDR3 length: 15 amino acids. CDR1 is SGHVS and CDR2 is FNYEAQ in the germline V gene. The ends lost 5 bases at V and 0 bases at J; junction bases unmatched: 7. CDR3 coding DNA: TGTGCCAGCAGCCTCAGCGGGATGAGCTCCTACGAGCAGTACTTC. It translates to CASSLSGMSSYEQYF. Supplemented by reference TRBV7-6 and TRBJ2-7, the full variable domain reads GAGVSQSPRYKVTKRGQDVALRCDPISGHVSLYWYRQALGQGPEFLTYFNYEAQQDKSGLPNDRFSAERPEGSISTLTIQRTEQRDSAMYRCASSLSGMSSYEQYFGPGTRLTVT.

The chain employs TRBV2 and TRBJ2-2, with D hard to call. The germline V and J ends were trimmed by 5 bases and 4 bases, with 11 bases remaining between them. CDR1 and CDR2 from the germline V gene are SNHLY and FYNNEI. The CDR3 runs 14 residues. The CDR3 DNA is TGTGCCAGCAGTCCCCCGGTTTTCACCGGGGAGCTGTTTTTT. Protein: CASSPPVFTGELFF.

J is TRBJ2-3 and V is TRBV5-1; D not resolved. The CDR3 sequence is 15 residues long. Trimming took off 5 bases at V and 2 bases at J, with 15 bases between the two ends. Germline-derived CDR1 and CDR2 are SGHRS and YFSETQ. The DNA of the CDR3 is TGCGCCAGCAGGAATGTGTCACGCAACACAGATACGCAGTATTTT. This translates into CASRNVSRNTDTQYF.

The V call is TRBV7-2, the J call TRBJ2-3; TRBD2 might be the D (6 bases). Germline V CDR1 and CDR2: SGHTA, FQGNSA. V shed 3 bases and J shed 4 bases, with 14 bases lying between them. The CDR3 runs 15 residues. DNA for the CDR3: TGTGCCAGCAGCTTGTTGGGGGAGCGGGCAGATACGCAGTATTTT. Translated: CASSLLGERADTQYF.

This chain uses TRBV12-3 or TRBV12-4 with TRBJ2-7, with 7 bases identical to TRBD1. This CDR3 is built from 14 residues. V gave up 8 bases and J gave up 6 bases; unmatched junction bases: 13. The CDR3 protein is CASGVTGKVSEQYF. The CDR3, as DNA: TGTGCCAGCGGAGTGACAGGGAAGGTCAGCGAGCAGTACTTC.

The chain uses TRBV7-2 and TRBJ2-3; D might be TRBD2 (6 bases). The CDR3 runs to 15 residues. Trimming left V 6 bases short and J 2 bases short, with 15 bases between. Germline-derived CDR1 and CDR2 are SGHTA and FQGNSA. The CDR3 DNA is TGTGCCAGCAGAAATCGCGGGGAGATCACAGATACGCAGTATTTT. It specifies CASRNRGEITDTQYF.

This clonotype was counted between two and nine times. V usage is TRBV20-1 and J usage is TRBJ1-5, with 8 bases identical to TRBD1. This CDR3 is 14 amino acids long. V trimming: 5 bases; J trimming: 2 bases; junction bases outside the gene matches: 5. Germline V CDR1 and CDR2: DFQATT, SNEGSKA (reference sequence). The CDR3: CSAGDRTRNQPQHF. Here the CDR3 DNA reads TGCAGTGCTGGGGACAGGACTCGCAATCAGCCCCAGCATTTT.